The 29 T cell receptor beta chains listed next were all sequenced from one sample in a study of Ad26.COV2.S vaccination and SARS-CoV-2 variants. Indicated treatment: approximately 18 received Ad26.COV2.S at low or high dose, single or two shots; about 5 received placebo; per-sample allocation not given. Repertoires come from day 63 after the first vaccine or placebo injection. Some clones are missing from TCRdb's copy, which holds only in-frame ones; the method was immunoSEQ multiplex PCR. The sample consists of roughly 680,000 clones, 89% of them appearing once. Material: peripheral blood, obtained in a trial of Ad26.COV2.S vaccine versus placebo. The receptors were sampled from a person aged 18-65 years who received the Ad26.COV2.S COVID-19 vaccine or a placebo.

This rearrangement joins TRBV27 to TRBJ1-6, with D unresolved. Deletions cut 5 bases from V and 9 bases from J, with 11 bases between. The CDR3 spans 13 residues. Germline V gene lookup returns CDR1 MNHEY and CDR2 SMNVEV (reference sequence). The CDR3 DNA is TGTGCCAGCAGTATTAGGGAAGGTTCACCCCTCCACTTT. Translated, it gives CASSIREGSPLHF.

The chain employs TRBV20-1 and TRBJ1-2; D is ambiguous. Germline V gene lookup returns CDR1 DFQATT and CDR2 SNEGSKA (reference sequence). Trimming stripped 3 bases from V and 3 bases from J, with 8 bases between. The CDR3 consists of 12 residues. The CDR3 coding sequence is TGCAGTGCTAGTAAGACCGACTATGGCTACACCTTC. Amino acids: CSASKTDYGYTF.

The chain carries TRBV7-2 and TRBJ2-7, with D tentatively TRBD1 (6 bases). The CDR3 contains 15 residues. V was pared by 0 bases and J by 3 bases, with 12 bases between. The germline V gene has CDR1 SGHTA and CDR2 FQGNSA. The CDR3 sequence is CASSLAGGQLYEQYF. CDR3 in DNA: TGTGCCAGCAGCTTAGCAGGCGGACAGCTCTACGAGCAGTACTTC. Combining the CDR3 with reference TRBV7-2 and TRBJ2-7 gives the whole variable domain GAGVSQSPSNKVTEKGKDVELRCDPISGHTALYWYRQSLGQGLEFLIYFQGNSAPDKSGLPSDRFSAERTGGSVSTLTIQRTQQEDSAVYLCASSLAGGQLYEQYFGPGTRLTVT.

This chain joins TRBV18 and TRBJ1-5, with 8 bases identical to TRBD1. J lost 3 bases, V lost 3 bases, and 4 bases had no gene match. There are 15 residues in the CDR3. Germline-derived CDR1 and CDR2 are KGHSH and LQKENI. The CDR3 coding sequence is TGTGCCAGCTCACCGGGGACAGGACACAATCAGCCCCAGCATTTT. As protein: CASSPGTGHNQPQHF.

The rearrangement links TRBV7-8 to TRBJ2-1; possibly TRBD2 for D (5 bases). Trimming removed 3 bases from V and 0 bases from J, with 9 bases in between. The germline gives CDR1 SGHVS, CDR2 FQNEAQ. The CDR3 totals 15 residues. The CDR3 DNA follows: TGTGCCAGCAGCTTTTCCCGGGACTCCTACAATGAGCAGTTCTTC. Amino acid sequence: CASSFSRDSYNEQFF.

The chain recombines TRBV19 with TRBJ2-6, with 11 nucleotides matching TRBD1. There are 18 residues in the CDR3. V lost 1 base, J lost 4 bases, and 6 bases stayed unmatched. Germline values: CDR1 LNHDA, CDR2 SQIVND (reference sequence). CDR3 in amino acids: CASSIVGQGAYGANVLTF. The CDR3 DNA reads TGTGCCAGTAGTATAGTAGGACAGGGGGCGTACGGGGCCAACGTCCTGACTTTC.

The V and J genes are TRBV19 and TRBJ1-2; 10 bases are shared with TRBD1. The CDR3 has 13 amino acids. CDR1 and CDR2 from the germline V gene are LNHDA and SQIVND (reference sequence). V was clipped by 7 bases and J by 6 bases; unmatched bases: 5. CDR3 DNA: TGTGCCAGTACCATGGACAGGGGGAATGGCTACACCTTC. Translating gives CASTMDRGNGYTF.

The CDR3 region is CASSSQKTGYNEQFF. The CDR3 DNA reads TGCGCCAGCAGCTCGCAAAAGACAGGGTACAATGAGCAGTTCTTC. V usage is TRBV5-1 and J usage is TRBJ2-1; TRBD1 agrees at 7 bases. The V and J ends lost 3 bases and 4 bases, in that order; junction bases with no gene match: 7. CDR1 and CDR2 (germline): SGHRS, YFSETQ. There are 15 residues in the CDR3. The full variable domain, its missing parts supplied by reference TRBV5-1 and TRBJ2-1, is KAGVTQTPRYLIKTRGQQVTLSCSPISGHRSVSWYQQTPGQGLQFLFEYFSETQRNKGNFPGRFSGRQFSNSRSEMNVSTLELGDSALYLCASSSQKTGYNEQFFGPGTRLTVL.

The rearrangement links TRBV18 to TRBJ2-3; the match to TRBD1 covers 8 bases. Trimming at V came to 4 bases and at J to 5 bases, leaving 5 bases not matched to a gene. The length of the CDR3 is 14 residues. The germline CDR1 and CDR2 sequences are KGHSH and LQKENI. This chain's CDR3 is CASSRTGFRDTQYF. In DNA form, the CDR3 reads TGTGCCAGCTCACGGACAGGGTTTCGAGATACGCAGTATTTT.

This clone came up a few times. The chain recombines TRBV19 with TRBJ1-5, with 7 bases identical to TRBD1. Germline lookup yields CDR1 LNHDA and CDR2 SQIVND (reference sequence). The CDR3 contains 18 residues. With V trimmed by 3 bases and J by 0 bases, 11 bases remained unmatched. In DNA form, the CDR3 reads TGTGCCAGTAGTATTTTGGACAGGCCACCCTATAGCAATCAGCCCCAGCATTTT. It is translated as CASSILDRPPYSNQPQHF.

The chain links TRBV7-9 to TRBJ1-2; D remains unclear. CDR1 and CDR2 (germline): SEHNR, FQNEAQ (reference sequence). CDR3 size: 15 residues. V was clipped by 4 bases and J by 7 bases, with 19 bases between them. CDR3 DNA sequence: TGTGCCAGCAGCTCGACCCGCGGACGGTATGGTGGCTACACCTTC. Its translation is CASSSTRGRYGGYTF.

The chain carries TRBV5-6 and TRBJ2-2; no clear D. Looked up from germline, CDR1 is SGHDT and CDR2 is YYEEEE. V was trimmed by 3 bases and J by 6 bases, leaving 6 bases between them. There are 12 residues in the CDR3. The CDR3 coding sequence is TGTGCCAGCAGCTGGGAATCCGGGGAGCTGTTTTTT. Translating it yields CASSWESGELFF.

This chain links TRBV6-5 with TRBJ2-2; D is possibly TRBD2 (5 bases). The CDR3 has 16 residues. Germline V gene data show CDR1 as MNHEY and CDR2 as SVGAGI. V dropped 2 bases and J dropped 4 bases, with 14 bases sitting between them. The CDR3 nucleotides read TGTGCCAGCAGTTACGGGAGCGCGGCTCTCACCGGGGAGCTGTTTTTT. It specifies CASSYGSAALTGELFF.

The V call is TRBV2, the J call TRBJ1-1; D is unclear. Trimming took off 4 bases at V and 4 bases at J, with 13 bases between the two ends. Germline values: CDR1 SNHLY, CDR2 FYNNEI. The CDR3 consists of 14 residues. The CDR3 DNA sequence: TGTGCCAGCAGTGTCGTCAGAGGGAGCACTGAAGCTTTCTTT. This sequence encodes CASSVVRGSTEAFF.

As for this clone: Other DNA variants within this sample encode the same CDR3. This chain connects TRBV5-1 to TRBJ1-1, with TRBD1 as a possible D gene (5 bases). V lost 3 bases and J lost 2, with 8 bases in between. This CDR3 is 13 amino acids long. CDR1 SGHRS and CDR2 YFSETQ come from the germline V gene. CDR3 bases: TGCGCCAGCAGCTCCCAGGGTAACACTGAAGCTTTCTTT. As protein: CASSSQGNTEAFF.

This clone was seen more than once but under ten times. CDR3 loop: CASSLGAGQRPGELFF. CDR3 nucleotides: TGTGCCAGCAGCTTAGGCGCGGGACAACGGCCCGGGGAGCTGTTTTTT. The chain joins TRBV13 to TRBJ2-2; either TRBD1 or TRBD2 may fit D (6 bases each). CDR3 size: 16 residues. The ends were cut back, 0 bases at V and 6 bases at J, with 14 bases in the middle. The V gene's germline CDR1 is PRHDT and CDR2 FYEKMQ (reference sequence).

The chain has TRBV2 and TRBJ2-7; perhaps TRBD1 as D (5 bases). The germline V and J ends were trimmed by 8 bases and 1 base, with 15 bases remaining between them. Germline V gene data show CDR1 as SNHLY and CDR2 as FYNNEI. The CDR3 covers 14 residues. The CDR3 is CASSSWGGSYEQYF. CDR3 coding DNA: TGTGCCAGCTCCTCGTGGGGCGGATCCTACGAGCAGTACTTC.

The chain combines TRBV2 with TRBJ2-5, with D possibly matching TRBD2 (5 bases). Germline CDR1 is SNHLY and CDR2 is FYNNEI. This CDR3 has 13 amino acids. The V and J ends lost 1 base and 3 bases respectively, with 6 bases between them. CDR3 region: CASSEGSEETQYF. DNA of the CDR3: TGTGCCAGCAGTGAAGGTAGCGAAGAGACCCAGTACTTC.

V and J are TRBV30 and TRBJ2-5; possibly TRBD1 for D (6 bases). The CDR3 has 16 amino acids. Deletions cut 0 bases from V and 4 bases from J, with 18 bases between. Germline V gives CDR1 GTSNPN, CDR2 SVGIG (reference sequence). The DNA for the CDR3 is TGTGCCTGGAGTGTATTACGTGGGGGCGCGTTAGAGACCCAGTACTTC. Translation gives CAWSVLRGGALETQYF.

The V gene is TRBV30, the J gene TRBJ2-2; 7 nucleotides match TRBD2. The CDR3 spans 13 residues. Per germline, CDR1 GTSNPN and CDR2 SVGIG (reference sequence). The trim removed 4 bases at V and 6 bases at J, leaving 5 bases unmatched. This CDR3 is CAWTRTSSGELFF. CDR3 nucleotide sequence: TGTGCCTGGACCCGGACTAGTTCCGGGGAGCTGTTTTTT.

This clone was recorded once. The chain has TRBV10-3 and TRBJ2-1; 9 nucleotides align to TRBD2. J lost 5 bases, V lost 8 bases, and 13 bases had no gene match. Germline V CDR1 and CDR2: ENHRY, SYGVKD. The CDR3 is 16 amino acids. The DNA of the CDR3 is TGTGCCATCGGCTTCTTAGCGGGAGTTGGCCACAATGAGCAGTTCTTC. This encodes CAIGFLAGVGHNEQFF.

The chain is built from TRBV27 and TRBJ2-7; 7 bases line up with TRBD2. Germline V gives CDR1 MNHEY, CDR2 SMNVEV (reference sequence). Losses at the gene ends were 6 bases for V and 1 base for J; bases not matched to a gene: 3. This CDR3 contains 13 residues. Here the CDR3 reads CASRPSGSYEQYF. The CDR3 coding sequence is TGTGCCAGCAGGCCTAGCGGATCCTACGAGCAGTACTTC.

V is TRBV30 and J is TRBJ1-4; D is undetermined. The germline CDR1 and CDR2 sequences are GTSNPN and SVGIG (reference sequence). The ends were cut back, 3 bases at V and 5 bases at J, with 16 bases in the middle. There are 15 residues in the CDR3. This chain's CDR3 is CAWSGHELGNEKLFF. In nucleotides, the CDR3 is TGTGCCTGGAGCGGTCACGAACTGGGCAATGAAAAACTGTTTTTT.

A single count supports this clone. Other DNA sequences from this sample encode an identical CDR3 as well. The chain combines TRBV18 with TRBJ1-3; 8 positions agree with TRBD1. The CDR3 length is 15 residues. CDR1 is KGHSH, CDR2 LQKENI, per germline. The junction had 4 bases not matched to a gene; V was cut back by 3 bases and J by 3 bases. For the CDR3, the DNA is TGTGCCAGCTCACCCGACAGGGGAAGTGGAAACACCATATATTTT. Its translation: CASSPDRGSGNTIYF.

This rearrangement joins TRBV5-6 to TRBJ2-1; D gene unclear. The CDR3 consists of 14 residues. Between the trimmed V and J ends, which lost 0 bases and 1 base, there was a span of 5 bases. From germline, CDR1 is SGHDT and CDR2 YYEEEE. CDR3 loop: CASSLGDSYNEQFF. CDR3 DNA sequence: TGTGCCAGCAGCTTGGGGGATTCCTACAATGAGCAGTTCTTC.

As to this clone: Other DNA sequences in this sample translate to the same CDR3. The chain links TRBV30 to TRBJ1-5; D possibly corresponds to TRBD1 (6 bases). This CDR3 is 13 amino acids long. Germline V gene sequence: CDR1 GTSNPN, CDR2 SVGIG (reference sequence). The V end lost 0 bases, the J end lost 7 bases, and 10 bases lay between the germline ends. The CDR3, as DNA: TGTGCCTGGAGTGTAAACAGGGAACAGCCCCAGCATTTT. Translating it yields CAWSVNREQPQHF.

Details on this clone: Other nucleotide sequences from this sample produce the same CDR3. The CDR3 DNA is TGTGCCAGCAGCTTGGGGGACAGGAACACTGAAGCTTTCTTT. This encodes CASSLGDRNTEAFF. The genes are TRBV5-6 and TRBJ1-1; 7 nucleotides line up with TRBD1. Germline CDR1 is SGHDT and CDR2 is YYEEEE. Trimming removed 0 bases from V and 1 base from J; junction bases left unmatched: 0. This CDR3 is built from 14 residues. Complete variable domain (other parts from reference TRBV5-6 and TRBJ1-1): DAGVTQSPTHLIKTRGQQVTLRCSPKSGHDTVSWYQQALGQGPQFIFQYYEEEERQRGNFPDRFSGHQFPNYSSELNVNALLLGDSALYLCASSLGDRNTEAFFGQGTRLTVV.

This chain links TRBV12-3 or TRBV12-4 with TRBJ1-2; D ambiguous. V lost 4 bases, J lost 7 bases, and 13 bases lay in between. The CDR3 has 13 amino acids. The CDR3: CASSSRYSAGYTF. CDR3 in DNA: TGTGCCAGCAGTTCAAGGTATTCGGCTGGCTACACCTTC.

This chain uses TRBV18 with TRBJ2-7; TRBD1 might be the D (5 bases). V lost 3 bases and J 2 bases, leaving 11 bases between the germline ends. The CDR3 loop spans 14 amino acids. Germline assignment: CDR1 KGHSH and CDR2 LQKENI. The DNA of the CDR3 is TGTGCCAGCTCACCGCAGGGTGCTGCCTACGAGCAGTACTTC. Encoded protein: CASSPQGAAYEQYF.